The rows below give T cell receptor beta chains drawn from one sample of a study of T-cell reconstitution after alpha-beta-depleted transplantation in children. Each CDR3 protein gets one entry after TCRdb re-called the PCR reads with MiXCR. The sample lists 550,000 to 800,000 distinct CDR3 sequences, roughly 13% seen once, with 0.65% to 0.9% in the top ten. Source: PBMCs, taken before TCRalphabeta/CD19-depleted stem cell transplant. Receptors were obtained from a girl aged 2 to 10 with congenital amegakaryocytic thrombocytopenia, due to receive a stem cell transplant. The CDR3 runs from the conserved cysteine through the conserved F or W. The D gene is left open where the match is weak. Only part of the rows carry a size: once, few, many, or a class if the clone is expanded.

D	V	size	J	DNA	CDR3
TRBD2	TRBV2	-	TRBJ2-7	TGTGCCAGCAGTCCTAACGCCCTAGCGGGGATAATCTACGAGCAGTACTTC	CASSPNALAGIIYEQYF
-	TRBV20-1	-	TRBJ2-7	TGCAGTGCTAGCGGAAGCGGATACTACGAGCAGTACTTC	CSASGSGYYEQYF
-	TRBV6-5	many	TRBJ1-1	TGTGCCAGCAGTCACCGGACTAAAAGGGAATGGACTGAAGCTTTCTTT	CASSHRTKREWTEAFF
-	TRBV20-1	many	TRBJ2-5	TGCAGTGCTAGAGAGGGGGGAAAAGAGACCCAGTACTTC	CSAREGGKETQYF
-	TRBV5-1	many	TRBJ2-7	TGCGCCAGCAGCTTGGTGGGCCGGAACGAGCAGTACTTC	CASSLVGRNEQYF
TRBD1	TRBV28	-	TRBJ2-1	TGTGCCAGCAGTTTGGTAGGGGGACAGCTGGCGAATGAGCAGTTCTTC	CASSLVGGQLANEQFF
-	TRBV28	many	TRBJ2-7	TGTGCCAGCAGTTTATGGGGGCGTCATTCGGGGTCCTACGAGCAGTACTTC	CASSLWGRHSGSYEQYF
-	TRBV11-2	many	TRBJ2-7	TGTGCCAGCAGCTTAGCCCTCGCCACTATCGACTACGAGCAGTACTTC	CASSLALATIDYEQYF
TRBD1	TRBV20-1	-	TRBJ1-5	TGCTGTGCTAGTAGGGGGCGCGGGAGTAGTCGCAATCAGCCCCAGCATTTT	CCASRGRGSSRNQPQHF
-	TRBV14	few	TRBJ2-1	TGTGCCAGCAGCCAAGCTTACCGACACGATGAGCAGTTCTTC	CASSQAYRHDEQFF
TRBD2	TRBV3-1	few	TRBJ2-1	TGTGCCAGCAGCCAAGTTCAGCGGGAGAAGGTAGATGAGCAGTTCTTC	CASSQVQREKVDEQFF